This TCR beta chain comes out of a study of T cell responses to AZD1222 COVID-19 vaccine. Study conclusions and caveats: Rises in breadth and depth of Spike-specific TCRs came after two AZD1222 doses. Every sample of the repertoires postdated the peak T cell response. There were vaccine-associated CD4 TCRs across spike, dominant at 160-218 and 743-854.

Clones were sequenced by immunoSEQ multiplex PCR, and TCRdb holds only the in-frame ones, with some missing. Found here are about 130,000 clones, 70% to 90% of them singletons; the top ten hold roughly 5.2%. With regard to this clone: Its antigen is currently unknown.

The CDR3 totals 15 residues. V lost 5 bases and J lost 5; bases outside the gene matches: 6. The germline CDR1 and CDR2 sequences are MNHEY and SVGEGT. This TCR came from an adult who received the AZD1222 COVID-19 vaccine. The chain has TRBV6-2 or TRBV6-3 and TRBJ1-5; 10 nucleotides line up with TRBD1. The input for sequencing was peripheral blood, taken 28 days after the second AZD1222 dose. CDR3 in DNA: TGTGCCAGCAGTCAAGGACAGGGGGGCTATCAGCCCCAGCATTTT. Residues: CASSQGQGGYQPQHF.